The 5 T cell receptor beta chains below all came from one sample that was sequenced in a study of shared clonotypes between healthy human individuals. Repertoires were generated with immunoSEQ multiplex PCR, while TCRdb's copy carries only in-frame clones and drops some. This table holds around 1,100,000 clones, about 72% found once. Material: memory CD4+ T cells from PBMCs. Sample subset: CD45RA-negative fraction. The receptor set was obtained from a man in his late teens or twenties in good health. Some clones in this sample may be carry-over from other donors' samples.

The chain uses TRBV6-1 and TRBJ2-3; possible D gene TRBD1, 5 bases. Germline CDR1 reads MNHNS; CDR2 reads SASEGT. V lost 6 bases and J lost 2, with 6 bases in between. The CDR3 is 12 residues long. Here the CDR3 DNA reads TGTGCCAGCAGGGACAACACAGATACGCAGTATTTT. Amino acid sequence: CASRDNTDTQYF.

The chain carries TRBV19 and TRBJ2-7; D possibly matches TRBD1 or TRBD2 (5 bases each). V lost 3 bases and J lost 6, with 12 bases in between. Germline assignment: CDR1 LNHDA and CDR2 SQIVND (reference sequence). The CDR3 sequence is 13 residues long. CDR3 nucleotides: TGTGCCAGTAGTATGGTGAGGGGTGGCGAGCAGTACTTC. Residues: CASSMVRGGEQYF.

The chain is built from TRBV18 and TRBJ1-4; D is undetermined. The germline CDR1 and CDR2 sequences are KGHSH and LQKENI. Trimming took off 5 bases at V and 7 bases at J, with 14 bases between the two ends. The CDR3 covers 14 residues. The CDR3 nucleotides read TGTGCCAGCTCAAGGAGGGAAGGCGCTGAAAAACTGTTTTTT. Translation gives CASSRREGAEKLFF.

The chain couples TRBV27 to TRBJ1-2; tentative D call: TRBD1 (5 bases). The CDR3 runs to 14 residues. V was clipped by 7 bases and J by 3 bases, with 15 bases between them. Germline CDR1 and CDR2: MNHEY and SMNVEV (reference sequence). CDR3 DNA sequence: TGTGCCAGCAAAGGGACGCTAAGCGACTATGGCTACACCTTC. This translates into CASKGTLSDYGYTF.

This clone was counted once. CDR3 DNA sequence: TGTGCCAGCAGTCTCGGGCCTCCAGGGACCCAGTACTTC. As protein: CASSLGPPGTQYF. This chain uses TRBV27 with TRBJ2-5; unclear D gene. The CDR3 length is 13 residues. V gave up 5 bases and J gave up 7 bases, with 14 bases separating them. Germline CDR1 MNHEY, CDR2 SMNVEV (reference sequence).